The clone carrying this TCR beta chain was recorded many times. V trimming: 1 base; J trimming: 4 bases; junction bases outside the gene matches: 5. This CDR3 is built from 15 residues. The sample is drawn from a study of T-cell reconstitution after alpha-beta-depleted transplantation in children. The TCRbeta library was prepared with unique molecular identifiers. TCRdb passed the PCR reads through MiXCR, listing each CDR3 protein once. The sample has approximately 490,000 distinct CDR3 sequences; 12% are singletons. Sequencing used PBMCs from the stem cell graft donor, obtained from the stem cell graft. V gene TRBV12-3 or TRBV12-4 combines with J gene TRBJ2-3, with 7 bases matching TRBD2. The clonotype was recovered from a human donor who donated a stem cell graft to a child with combined immunodeficiency. Here the CDR3 reads CASSLDGRYPDTQYF. CDR3 in DNA: TGTGCCAGCAGTTTAGACGGGAGGTACCCAGATACGCAGTATTTT.